This TCR beta chain was identified during a study of tumor and adjacent non-tumor tissue in lung cancer. The CDR3 has 16 residues. From germline, CDR1 is DFQATT and CDR2 SNEGSKA (reference sequence). On this clonotype: The germline gene is not matched at one end of the junction; a read error may be the cause.

RNA was extracted from bulk tissue without any cell sorting. Three rounds of nested PCR, following a modified ARM-PCR protocol, produced the TCRbeta library. TCRdb reanalysed the multiplex PCR reads using MiXCR and keeps one entry per CDR3 protein. The top ten clones hold approximately 12% of a sample with about 78,000 distinct CDR3 sequences, 75% to 90% of them seen once. The receptor was derived from a woman in her 50s with non-small cell lung cancer. The J gene is TRBJ2-6, the V gene TRBV20-1; 7 bases map to TRBD1. What was sequenced was lung tumor tissue. The DNA of the CDR3 is TGCAGTGCTCCCTCGACAGGGAGTTCTGGGGCCAACGTCCAGAGTTTC. Protein sequence: CSAPSTGSSGANVQSF.